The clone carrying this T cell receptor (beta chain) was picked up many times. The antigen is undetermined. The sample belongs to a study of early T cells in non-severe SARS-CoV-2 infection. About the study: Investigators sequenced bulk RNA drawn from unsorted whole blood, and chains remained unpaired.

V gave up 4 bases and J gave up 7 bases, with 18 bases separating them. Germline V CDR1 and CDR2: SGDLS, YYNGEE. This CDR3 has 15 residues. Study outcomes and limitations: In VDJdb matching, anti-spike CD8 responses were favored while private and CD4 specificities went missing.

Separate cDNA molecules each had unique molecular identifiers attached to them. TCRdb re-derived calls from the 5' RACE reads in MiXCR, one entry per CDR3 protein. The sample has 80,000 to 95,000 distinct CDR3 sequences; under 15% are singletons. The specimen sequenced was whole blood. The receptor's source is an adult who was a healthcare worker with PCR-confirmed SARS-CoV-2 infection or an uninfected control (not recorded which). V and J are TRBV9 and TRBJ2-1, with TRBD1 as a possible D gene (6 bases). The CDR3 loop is CASSLQLGGRNEQFF. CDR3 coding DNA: TGTGCCAGCAGCCTTCAGTTAGGGGGTAGGAATGAGCAGTTCTTC.